The sequence of this T cell receptor beta chain was determined in a study of T cell responses to AZD1222 COVID-19 vaccine. Study results and limitations: None of the repertoires were sampled until the peak T cell response had passed. Along spike, vaccine-associated CD4 TCRs were found throughout, with dominance at 160-218 and 743-854. Unmutated variant regions are reportedly the target of nearly half of TCRs that are spike-specific.

In the case of this clone: Its cognate antigen is unknown.

The CDR3 runs 14 residues. Trimming at V came to 4 bases and at J to 3 bases, leaving 3 bases not matched to a gene. Germline values: CDR1 SQVTM, CDR2 ANQGSEA. TCRdb's table, derived via immunoSEQ multiplex PCR, lists solely in-frame clones and lacks some. The data show 130,000 or so clones, 85% to 95% seen once. The chain combines TRBV29-1 with TRBJ1-2; 12 bases map to TRBD1. The sequence derives from an adult in good health. The sample was peripheral blood, taken on day 0 of AZD1222 vaccination. The CDR3 spells CSVAGTGGDYGYTF. The CDR3 bases are TGCAGCGTTGCCGGGACAGGGGGCGACTATGGCTACACCTTC.